This T cell receptor beta chain was identified during a study of cytomegalovirus exposure and HLA in healthy donors. PCR involved 60 Vbeta and 13 Jbeta primers. The data were produced by immunoSEQ multiplex PCR, yet TCRdb's version contains in-frame clones alone and is incomplete. This table holds about 77,000 clones, around 78% found once. Germline V lookup: CDR1 SGDLS, CDR2 YYNGEE. The CDR3 is 16 residues long. Between the trimmed V and J ends, which lost 0 bases and 5 bases, there was a span of 17 bases. Sequencing input: PBMCs. The sequence derives from a man in his forties in good health and CMV-seronegative. V is TRBV9 and J is TRBJ1-1; the D is unclear. CDR3 sequence reads: CASSVAPAEPQTEAFF. CDR3 DNA: TGTGCCAGCAGCGTAGCTCCGGCGGAGCCTCAGACTGAAGCTTTCTTT.